This T cell receptor beta chain stems from a study of blood T cell repertoires in COVID-19. Study summary: COVID-19 samples from acute and convalescent phases originated in the United States, Italy and Spain. PBMCs, B-cell-depleted T cells, or T cells were the source of the cDNA or gDNA that made up the material.

Per the germline V gene, CDR1 is SGHRS and CDR2 is YFSETQ. J lost 2 bases, V lost 0 bases, and 4 bases had no gene match. This CDR3 is built from 16 residues. The authors' processing: Scientists estimated how many nucleated cells there were by amplifying reference gene primers. Assay used: immunoSEQ multiplex PCR; TCRdb lists only in-frame clones, some missing. That table is the source of V, J and clone size, and D and trimming were worked out from the DNA. The data contain about 92,000 clones, roughly 75% of them seen just once; the ten biggest clones take up nearly 9%. The sequencing sample was made of peripheral blood. This receptor was taken from a man in his fifties or sixties who had recovered from COVID-19. The chain employs TRBV5-1 and TRBJ2-3; TRBD2 aligns across 9 bases. The CDR3 coding sequence is TGCGCCAGCAGCTTGGCAGGACTAGCGTCCACAGATACGCAGTATTTT. Translation: CASSLAGLASTDTQYF.